This passage covers 8 T cell receptor beta chains from one sample sequenced in a study of blood T cell repertoires in COVID-19. TCRdb keeps only in-frame clones here, not all; method: immunoSEQ multiplex PCR. The sample has 370,000 or so clones, 81% seen once; the top ten hold over 0.95%. Sequences were obtained from peripheral blood. Receptors originate from a human donor with acute or convalescent COVID-19. The donor label of this sample is uncertain.

The chain links TRBV30 to TRBJ1-2; D perhaps matches TRBD1 (6 bases). The V end was cut by 3 bases, the J end by 5 bases, with 16 bases between. The CDR3 is 14 amino acids. Looked up from germline, CDR1 is GTSNPN and CDR2 is SVGIG (reference sequence). CDR3 bases: TGTGCCTGGAGAGTCACAGGGTATAGGTATGGCTACACCTTC. It encodes CAWRVTGYRYGYTF.

This clone was detected ten times or more. The chain combines TRBV6-1 with TRBJ2-6; D unresolved. V dropped 1 base and J dropped 0 bases, with 4 bases sitting between them. CDR1 MNHNS and CDR2 SASEGT come from the germline V gene. The CDR3 runs 15 residues. CDR3 nucleotide sequence: TGTGCCAGCAGTGAAGACAGCTCTGGGGCCAACGTCCTGACTTTC. As protein: CASSEDSSGANVLTF.

The chain uses TRBV7-2 and TRBJ2-7; a possible D gene is TRBD1 (5 bases). CDR1 and CDR2 from the germline V gene are SGHTA and FQGNSA. The CDR3 is made up of 15 amino acids. The V gene lost 1 base and the J gene lost 3 bases, with 13 bases spanning the gap. Here the CDR3 reads CASSLDTGPYYEQYF. The CDR3 coding sequence is TGTGCCAGCAGCTTAGATACAGGCCCCTACTACGAGCAGTACTTC.

The chain is built from TRBV6-5 and TRBJ1-2; 10 nucleotides align to TRBD1. CDR1 is MNHEY and CDR2 is SVGAGI in the germline V gene. V lost 6 bases and J lost 3; bases outside the gene matches: 7. This CDR3 is built from 15 residues. The DNA of the CDR3 is TGTGCCAGCAGCCCGGGACAGGGGACATACTATGGCTACACCTTC. It codes for CASSPGQGTYYGYTF.

The chain couples TRBV19 to TRBJ1-6, with no clear D. This CDR3 contains 12 residues. Looked up from germline, CDR1 is LNHDA and CDR2 is SQIVND (reference sequence). Trimming left V 3 bases short and J 8 bases short, with 5 bases between. CDR3 amino acids: CASSMEHSPLHF. CDR3 coding DNA: TGTGCCAGTAGTATGGAGCATTCACCCCTCCACTTT.

The chain couples TRBV6-5 to TRBJ2-1; D possibly corresponds to TRBD2 (6 bases). This CDR3 is 15 amino acids long. Trimming left V 8 bases short and J 8 bases short, with 22 bases between. Germline CDR1 and CDR2: MNHEY and SVGAGI. The DNA for the CDR3 is TGTGCCAGCCTCTCAAGATTCGGGGGATCGGATGAGCAGTTCTTC. It yields the protein CASLSRFGGSDEQFF.

V gene TRBV14 combines with J gene TRBJ2-5; TRBD2 matches 13 bases. Germline V gives CDR1 SGHDN, CDR2 FVKESK. V lost 6 bases to trimming and J lost 2 bases; unmatched junction nucleotides: 15. This CDR3 has 19 residues. This CDR3 is CASSYRTSGGDPPQETQYF. CDR3 nucleotide sequence: TGTGCCAGCAGTTACAGGACTAGCGGGGGAGACCCACCTCAAGAGACCCAGTACTTC. Drawing the rest from reference TRBV14 and TRBJ2-5, the complete variable domain is EAGVTQFPSHSVIEKGQTVTLRCDPISGHDNLYWYRRVMGKEIKFLLHFVKESKQDESGMPNNRFLAERTGGTYSTLKVQPAELEDSGVYFCASSYRTSGGDPPQETQYFGPGTRLLVL.

The chain has TRBV10-1 and TRBJ2-2; D is perhaps TRBD1 (6 bases). The CDR3 extends over 14 amino acids. The V gene lost 9 bases and the J gene lost 1 base, with 12 bases spanning the gap. Germline V CDR1 and CDR2: WNHNN, SYGVQD (reference sequence). In DNA form, the CDR3 reads TGCGCCAGTACCGGGACATTGAACACCGGGGAGCTGTTTTTT. It specifies CASTGTLNTGELFF.